A single sample gave rise to the 29 T cell receptor beta chains below, sequenced in a study of CD8+ T cells in alopecia areata. Sequencing templates came from extracted RNA that was reverse transcribed into cDNA. Generated by immunoSEQ multiplex PCR, the TCRdb table keeps only in-frame clones and is missing some. The sample gives 250,000 to 300,000 clones, roughly 60% of which show up once; under 2% is in the top ten. The treatment denotes: oral pan-JAK inhibitor, 5-10 mg twice daily. The sample was CD4+ T cells sorted from blood, taken at week 24, from a patient treated with tofacitinib. These receptors all come from a human donor with alopecia areata.

CDR3 coding DNA: TGTGCCAGCAGTTGGAACAGGGGATACAATGAGCAGTTCTTC. It is translated as CASSWNRGYNEQFF. This chain uses TRBV2 with TRBJ2-1; 7 nucleotides match TRBD1. There are 14 residues in the CDR3. V lost 5 bases, J lost 4 bases, and 5 bases stayed unmatched. Germline CDR1 SNHLY, CDR2 FYNNEI.

This clone occurred a few times. The CDR3 sequence: CASSQAGFLSKNIQYF. CDR3 coding DNA: TGCGCCAGCAGCCAAGCAGGGTTCCTTTCCAAAAACATTCAGTACTTC. The chain links TRBV4-3 to TRBJ2-4, with D maybe TRBD1 (5 bases). V lost 1 base to trimming and J lost 2 bases, with 12 bases between them. This CDR3 is 16 amino acids long. Germline V gene data show CDR1 as LGHNA and CDR2 as YSLEER.

The genes are TRBV23-1 and TRBJ1-4; D call uncertain. TRBV23-1 is labeled an ORF, and its function is uncertain. CDR3 size: 15 residues. Trimming cost V 6 bases and J 2 bases, with 13 bases left between them. CDR3 nucleotide sequence: TGCGCCAGCAGGGGGAGGGATGGTACTAATGAAAAACTGTTTTTT. Its protein product is CASRGRDGTNEKLFF.

The chain has TRBV28 and TRBJ1-1, with D possibly TRBD1 on 5 matching bases. The germline V gene encodes CDR1 MDHEN and CDR2 SYDVKM. The CDR3 sequence is 15 residues long. Trimming cost V 2 bases and J 9 bases, with 19 bases left between them. The CDR3 sequence: CASSLEGRERGKAFF. In nucleotides, the CDR3 is TGTGCCAGCAGTTTAGAAGGACGGGAACGGGGCAAAGCTTTCTTT.

DNA for the CDR3: TGCAGCGTTGCAGGACATCCAAAAGAGACCCAGTACTTC. Encoded protein: CSVAGHPKETQYF. The V gene is TRBV29-1, the J gene TRBJ2-5, with D possibly matching TRBD1 (5 bases). Germline-derived CDR1 and CDR2 are SQVTM and ANQGSEA. This CDR3 is built from 13 residues. V lost 4 bases and J lost 3, with 12 bases in between.

Only a few counts were recorded for this clone. V and J are TRBV15 and TRBJ1-3; D not resolved. The germline V gene has CDR1 LNHNV and CDR2 YYDKDF (reference sequence). Trimming left V 2 bases short and J 4 bases short, with 9 bases between. The length of the CDR3 is 14 residues. Written as DNA, the CDR3 is TGTGCCACCAGCAGACACGGTCTGGGAAACACCATATATTTT. Protein: CATSRHGLGNTIYF.

The genes are TRBV7-2 and TRBJ1-1; no clear D. This CDR3 is 16 amino acids long. The V end was cut by 1 base, the J end by 4 bases, with 16 bases between. The germline gives CDR1 SGHTA, CDR2 FQGNSA. CDR3 loop: CASSLGLFRLGTEAFF. CDR3 nucleotide sequence: TGTGCCAGCAGCTTAGGACTATTCAGGTTGGGCACTGAAGCTTTCTTT.

The table lists this clone with a few counts. The chain uses TRBV7-9 and TRBJ2-7, with a tentative D call TRBD1 (6 bases). The CDR3 spans 14 residues. Germline V gene sequence: CDR1 SEHNR, CDR2 FQNEAQ (reference sequence). Trimming took off 3 bases at V and 4 bases at J, with 13 bases between the two ends. The CDR3 nucleotides read TGTGCCAGCAGCTTGGCAGGGGCTGGGTACGAGCAGTACTTC. This encodes CASSLAGAGYEQYF.

This clone was detected many times. The J gene is TRBJ2-2, the V gene TRBV9; D is undetermined. Germline assignment: CDR1 SGDLS and CDR2 YYNGEE. Trimming stripped 4 bases from V and 4 bases from J, with 11 bases between. The CDR3 spans 14 residues. This CDR3 reads CASSLSPGTGELFF. CDR3 DNA sequence: TGTGCCAGCAGCCTATCCCCGGGCACCGGGGAGCTGTTTTTT.

The genes are TRBV30 and TRBJ1-6; maybe TRBD1 (6 bases). The V end was cut by 2 bases, the J end by 7 bases, with 9 bases between. CDR3 length: 13 amino acids. CDR1 and CDR2 from the germline V gene are GTSNPN and SVGIG (reference sequence). CDR3 bases: TGTGCCTGGAGTAGGGACACGAATTCACCCCTCCACTTT. It is translated as CAWSRDTNSPLHF. Based on the CDR3 plus reference TRBV30 and TRBJ1-6, the full variable domain is SQTIHQWPATLVQPVGSPLSLECTVEGTSNPNLYWYRQAAGRGLQLLFYSVGIGQISSEVPQNLSASRPQDRQFILSSKKLLLSDSGFYLCAWSRDTNSPLHFGNGTRLTVT.

The V gene is TRBV2, the J gene TRBJ2-2; TRBD2 aligns across 9 bases. The V gene end was trimmed by 6 bases and the J gene end by 4 bases; junction bases not matched to a gene: 6. This CDR3 is built from 15 residues. Germline CDR1 SNHLY, CDR2 FYNNEI. The DNA of the CDR3 is TGTGCCAGCAGAGAGACTAGCGGACCCACCGGGGAGCTGTTTTTT. It specifies CASRETSGPTGELFF.

The rearrangement joins TRBV15 to TRBJ2-4; 9 nucleotides align to TRBD1. The CDR3 extends over 17 amino acids. Looked up from germline, CDR1 is LNHNV and CDR2 is YYDKDF (reference sequence). Trimming took 5 bases from V and 2 from J; bases not matched to a gene: 10. Here the CDR3 DNA reads TGTGCCACCAGCTGGGACAGGGCTTCTATTACCAAAAACATTCAGTACTTC. Its protein is CATSWDRASITKNIQYF.

This chain connects TRBV30 to TRBJ1-5; D is ambiguous. Germline V gene lookup returns CDR1 GTSNPN and CDR2 SVGIG (reference sequence). The germline V and J ends were trimmed by 3 bases and 4 bases, with 7 bases remaining between them. This CDR3 is built from 12 residues. The CDR3 region has the DNA TGTGCCTGGAGGTCCCTAAATCAGCCCCAGCATTTT. Its translation: CAWRSLNQPQHF.

This clone was picked up one time. This chain joins TRBV7-2 and TRBJ2-7; D is unclear. Trimming left V 5 bases short and J 6 bases short, with 17 bases between. CDR1 is SGHTA, CDR2 FQGNSA, per germline. This CDR3 is 14 amino acids long. In nucleotides, the CDR3 is TGTGCCAGCAGCCCACGACCCGATATGGGCGAGCAGTACTTC. Protein product: CASSPRPDMGEQYF.

The gene calls are TRBV4-1 and TRBJ1-6; D gene ambiguous. Trimming removed 1 base from V and 0 bases from J, with 16 bases in between. The CDR3 runs 19 residues. Germline loops: CDR1 MGHRA, CDR2 YSYEKL. The DNA of the CDR3 is TGCGCCAGCAGCCAAGGACTAGCCAGGAGCCGCTCCTATAATTCACCCCTCCACTTT. This codes for CASSQGLARSRSYNSPLHF.

This clone was detected a few times. V and J are TRBV11-1 and TRBJ2-7; D uncertain. This CDR3 spans 14 amino acids. Trimming removed 5 bases from V and 3 bases from J, with 14 bases in between. Germline CDR1 reads SGHAT; CDR2 reads FQDESV (reference sequence). CDR3 loop: CASSPQAGYYEQYF. The DNA for the CDR3 is TGTGCCAGCAGCCCCCAGGCAGGTTACTACGAGCAGTACTTC.

The chain joins TRBV5-6 to TRBJ2-6; TRBD1 might be the D (5 bases). The V and J ends lost 4 bases and 8 bases respectively, with 13 bases between them. The germline CDR1 and CDR2 sequences are SGHDT and YYEEEE. CDR3 size: 14 residues. The CDR3 spells CASSPRGHSNVLTF. CDR3 nucleotide sequence: TGTGCCAGCAGCCCCCGCGGACATTCCAACGTCCTGACTTTC. Full variable domain (missing parts from reference TRBV5-6 and TRBJ2-6): DAGVTQSPTHLIKTRGQQVTLRCSPKSGHDTVSWYQQALGQGPQFIFQYYEEEERQRGNFPDRFSGHQFPNYSSELNVNALLLGDSALYLCASSPRGHSNVLTFGAGSRLTVL.

This chain uses TRBV5-1 with TRBJ2-5; the match to TRBD2 covers 13 bases. Per the germline V gene, CDR1 is SGHRS and CDR2 is YFSETQ. V shed 4 bases, J shed 5 bases, and the junction held 8 bases outside the gene matches. The CDR3 is 16 residues long. This chain's CDR3 is CASSDPGTSGAETQYF. CDR3 bases: TGCGCCAGCAGCGACCCCGGGACTAGCGGGGCGGAGACCCAGTACTTC.

This clone was found a few times. The V and J genes are TRBV5-4 and TRBJ2-5; a possible D gene is TRBD1 (6 bases). Trimming cost V 2 bases and J 4 bases, with 15 bases left between them. Per germline, CDR1 SGHNT and CDR2 YYREEE (reference sequence). This CDR3 spans 15 amino acids. The CDR3 region is CASSLEPQGGETQYF. The CDR3 DNA reads as TGTGCCAGCAGCTTAGAGCCCCAAGGGGGAGAGACCCAGTACTTC.

The J gene is TRBJ1-5, the V gene TRBV4-1; D not resolved. The CDR3 runs to 13 residues. In germline, CDR1 is MGHRA, CDR2 YSYEKL. Trimming shortened V by 1 base and J by 5 bases, and 6 bases separated the two germline ends. The CDR3 sequence: CASSQGADQPQHF. Here the CDR3 DNA reads TGCGCCAGCAGCCAAGGGGCCGATCAGCCCCAGCATTTT.

This rearrangement joins TRBV5-1 to TRBJ2-3; no reliable D call. This CDR3 has 15 amino acids. Trimming took 4 bases from V and 2 from J, leaving 14 bases between them. Germline CDR1 reads SGHRS; CDR2 reads YFSETQ. CDR3 loop: CASSREGRFTDTQYF. CDR3 coding DNA: TGCGCCAGCAGCCGCGAAGGACGGTTCACAGATACGCAGTATTTT.

A few counts support this clone. The chain's CDR3 is CASSPPGFVGELFF. In nucleotides, the CDR3 is TGTGCCAGCAGCCCACCCGGCTTTGTCGGGGAGCTGTTTTTT. The rearrangement links TRBV5-4 to TRBJ2-2, with no clear D. The ends were cut back, 4 bases at V and 7 bases at J, with 14 bases in the middle. Germline CDR1 and CDR2: SGHNT and YYREEE (reference sequence). The CDR3 totals 14 residues.

The J gene is TRBJ2-7, the V gene TRBV25-1; 7 bases line up with TRBD2. There are 14 residues in the CDR3. J lost 3 bases, V lost 1 base, and 3 bases had no gene match. Germline lookup yields CDR1 MGHDK and CDR2 SYGVNS. The CDR3 DNA reads TGTGCCAGCAGTGAATTGGGGGGGAACTACGAGCAGTACTTC. Its translation is CASSELGGNYEQYF.

The V call is TRBV2, the J call TRBJ1-2; D is uncertain. V dropped 4 bases and J dropped 8 bases, with 14 bases sitting between them. The CDR3 consists of 13 residues. CDR1 SNHLY and CDR2 FYNNEI come from the germline V gene. CDR3 residues: CASSVLLQEGYTF. DNA of the CDR3: TGTGCCAGCAGTGTACTACTCCAAGAAGGCTACACCTTC.

This chain links TRBV30 with TRBJ1-1; no reliable D call. Germline CDR1 reads GTSNPN; CDR2 reads SVGIG (reference sequence). This CDR3 is 13 amino acids long. V shed 2 bases and J shed 4 bases, with 11 bases lying between them. For the CDR3, the DNA is TGTGCCTGGAGTTTCGCGGCTAGCACTGAAGCTTTCTTT. Encoded protein: CAWSFAASTEAFF.

V gene TRBV6-5 combines with J gene TRBJ2-5; perhaps TRBD1 as D (5 bases). The CDR3 runs 16 residues. Germline V lookup: CDR1 MNHEY, CDR2 SVGAGI. V lost 0 bases, J lost 4 bases, and 15 bases lay in between. CDR3 in amino acids: CASSYSRGASIETQYF. The CDR3 coding sequence is TGTGCCAGCAGTTACTCTAGGGGTGCAAGTATAGAGACCCAGTACTTC.

The chain links TRBV2 to TRBJ2-2, with D tentatively TRBD2 (5 bases). Deletions cut 4 bases from V and 6 bases from J, with 12 bases between. This CDR3 has 14 amino acids. Germline V gene sequence: CDR1 SNHLY, CDR2 FYNNEI. The CDR3 loop reads CASSAGKLAGELFF. The CDR3 DNA reads TGTGCCAGCAGTGCGGGGAAATTGGCCGGGGAGCTGTTTTTT.

This chain uses TRBV2 with TRBJ2-3; D not certain. CDR3 length: 14 residues. Germline loops: CDR1 SNHLY, CDR2 FYNNEI. Trimming stripped 9 bases from V and 4 bases from J, with 17 bases between. CDR3 coding DNA: TGTGCCAGACTCGGGTCGCAGGATTCAGATACGCAGTATTTT. Residues: CARLGSQDSDTQYF.

This clone was seen only once. The chain links TRBV7-9 to TRBJ1-6; D is perhaps TRBD1 (6 bases). Germline CDR1 reads SEHNR; CDR2 reads FQNEAQ (reference sequence). The CDR3 extends over 14 amino acids. V was shortened by 5 bases and J by 5 bases, with 10 bases between the two germline ends. The CDR3 DNA reads as TGTGCCAGCAGCCGCAGGGGAGATAATTCACCCCTCCACTTT. Residues: CASSRRGDNSPLHF.